One and the same sample provided the 25 T cell receptor beta chains below, sequenced in a study of tumor and adjacent non-tumor tissue in lung cancer. A modified ARM-PCR protocol with three rounds of nested PCR amplified TCRbeta. One entry per CDR3 protein results from TCRdb running MiXCR on the multiplex PCR reads. This table has about 98,000 distinct CDR3 sequences, more than 80% appearing once. This sample's RNA came from whole unsorted tissue. Distant lung tissue was collected more than 3 cm away from the tumor edge. The sequencing input was distant non-tumor lung tissue. The receptors were sampled from a man between 60 and 75 years old with small cell lung cancer.

For this clonotype: No conserved phenylalanine or tryptophan is present at the end of the CDR3, so a read error is the likely explanation. It is unclear where the CDR3 begins or ends on the DNA, so no DNA is shown, and the CDR3 is as TCRdb lists it. The rearrangement links TRBV6-5 to TRBJ1-1. CDR1 and CDR2 (germline): MNHEY, SVGAGI. The CDR3 has 16 residues if both end residues are counted. CDR3 loop: CASSYEGRVRRVGTFS.

Remarks on this clonotype: Possible read error: a much larger clone is one base away. Here the CDR3 omits its conserved ending phenylalanine or tryptophan, so a read error is the likely source. The rearrangement links TRBV28 to TRBJ2-1; 9 bases are a match to TRBD2. This CDR3 is built from 17 residues. The ends lost 4 bases at V and 7 bases at J; junction bases unmatched: 14. The germline V gene encodes CDR1 MDHEN and CDR2 SYDVKM. In nucleotides, the CDR3 is TGTGCCAGCAGTTCCCTCGTGGTAGCGGGAGTGCTTAATGAGCAGTTCCTC. Translation: CASSSLVVAGVLNEQFL.

In this sample, this clonotype turned up a few times. CDR3 loop: CASSSSASGPRSGNTIYF. The CDR3, as DNA: TGTGCCAGCAGCTCCAGCGCGTCAGGTCCGAGATCTGGAAACACCATATATTTT. The chain recombines TRBV11-2 with TRBJ1-3; D not resolved. Germline V gene data show CDR1 as SGHAT and CDR2 as FQNNGV. V was pared by 4 bases and J by 1 base, with 20 bases between. The CDR3 covers 18 residues. The entire variable domain, with the rest obtained from reference TRBV11-2 and TRBJ1-3, is as follows: EAGVAQSPRYKIIEKRQSVAFWCNPISGHATLYWYQQILGQGPKLLIQFQNNGVVDDSQLPKDRFSAERLKGVDSTLKIQPAKLEDSAVYLCASSSSASGPRSGNTIYFGEGSWLTVV.

With regard to this clonotype: A much larger clone sits a single nucleotide away, making a read error possible. This chain connects TRBV28 to TRBJ2-7; 12 nucleotides line up with TRBD2. In germline, CDR1 is MDHEN, CDR2 SYDVKM. The CDR3 contains 15 residues. Here the CDR3 DNA reads TGTGCCAGAAGTTTATGGGGTCTAGCGGGAGGGCAGACAGACTTC. Its translation is CARSLWGLAGGQTDF.

With regard to this clonotype: A much larger clone differs by one base, so this may be a read error. The gene calls are TRBV20-1 and TRBJ2-3, with 9 bases matching TRBD1. The CDR3 spans 17 residues. Germline CDR1 reads DFQATT; CDR2 reads SNEGSKA (reference sequence). The CDR3 DNA reads as TGCAGTCCTAGTCCGGTACAGGGGGCTGGCGGCACAGATACGCAGTATTTT. This gives the protein CSPSPVQGAGGTDTQYF.

Details on this clonotype: At one end the junction does not follow the germline gene, possibly because of a read error. The CDR3 is CTSRKRQGDNEYFF. The CDR3 DNA sequence: TGTACCAGCCGGAAGCGGCAGGGCGACAATGAGTATTTCTTC. The chain combines TRBV11-2 with TRBJ2-1; either TRBD1 or TRBD2 may supply D (5 bases each). CDR1 SGHAT and CDR2 FQNNGV come from the germline V gene. CDR3 size: 14 residues.

In regard to this clonotype: Because it lacks the conserved phenylalanine or tryptophan at the end, this CDR3 is likely a read error. The genes are TRBV6-2 or TRBV6-3 and TRBJ2-2, with D possibly being TRBD2 (5 bases). CDR3 length: 16 amino acids. Germline V CDR1 and CDR2: MNHEY, SVGEGT. The CDR3 DNA reads as TGTGCCAGCAGTTTAGCTCCTAGCTCGAATACCGGGGAGCTGTTTCTT. Amino acid sequence: CASSLAPSSNTGELFL.

J is TRBJ2-1 and V is TRBV13, with 7 bases lining up with TRBD2. CDR1 and CDR2 (germline): PRHDT, FYEKMQ (reference sequence). The CDR3 runs to 13 residues. The V gene end was trimmed by 10 bases and the J gene end by 6 bases; junction bases not matched to a gene: 9. The DNA of the CDR3 is TGTGCCATCTGCACCGGCGGGAGCAATGAGCAGTTCTTC. Amino acids: CAICTGGSNEQFF.

This chain joins TRBV29-1 and TRBJ1-2, with 11 bases lining up with TRBD1. Germline CDR1 SQVTM, CDR2 ANQGSEA. This CDR3 is built from 14 residues. CDR3 nucleotide sequence: TGCATCGTCGTGACCGAGGGACAGGGGGGTGGCTACACCTTC. This gives the protein CIVVTEGQGGGYTF.

Of note for this clonotype: This CDR3 is missing its conserved last phenylalanine or tryptophan, likely due to a read error. The chain employs TRBV4-2 and TRBJ2-1; 13 bases are shared with TRBD2. Germline CDR1 and CDR2: LGHNA and YNFKEQ. This CDR3 comprises 13 residues. This CDR3 is CVTGTSGNNEQFL. DNA of the CDR3: TGTGTCACCGGGACTAGCGGGAACAATGAGCAGTTCTTA.

V and J are TRBV20-1 and TRBJ2-1; the D gene is possibly TRBD1 (7 bases). Per the germline V gene, CDR1 is DFQATT and CDR2 is SNEGSKA (reference sequence). CDR3 length: 15 amino acids. Trimming stripped 3 bases from V and 10 bases from J, with 22 bases between. As DNA, the CDR3 is TGCAGTGCTAGTATAGGGAGCAGGGGGGCAGAAGAGCAGTTCTTC. It translates to CSASIGSRGAEEQFF.

Of note for this clonotype: An end of the junction does not agree with germline; a read error may underlie this. J is TRBJ2-2 and V is TRBV4-2; the match to TRBD2 covers 11 bases. The CDR3 covers 15 residues. CDR1 LGHNA and CDR2 YNFKEQ come from the germline V gene. The CDR3 DNA follows: TGTGTCAGCAAACTAGCGGGAGAAGATGGCGGGGAGCTGTTCTTT. Its translation: CVSKLAGEDGGELFF.

J is TRBJ2-1 and V is TRBV7-9, with D possibly being TRBD1 (6 bases). CDR3 length: 14 residues. Germline lookup yields CDR1 SEHNR and CDR2 FQNEAQ (reference sequence). Trimming pared 4 bases from V and 9 bases from J, leaving 16 bases between. The CDR3 here is CASSSGVTGAEQFF. CDR3 DNA: TGTGCCAGCAGCTCAGGGGTCACGGGTGCTGAGCAGTTCTTC.

In the case of this clonotype: Without the conserved terminal phenylalanine or tryptophan, this CDR3 likely stems from a read error. The chain couples TRBV6-5 to TRBJ1-2; no firm D call. The CDR3 loop spans 15 amino acids. V lost 9 bases, J lost 4 bases, and 21 bases lay in between. CDR1 and CDR2 from the germline V gene are MNHEY and SVGAGI. CDR3 amino acids: CASSLQTETIYGYTS. The CDR3 bases are TGTGCCAGTAGTCTGCAAACCGAGACAATCTATGGCTACACCTCC.

This clonotype was recorded at least ten times. This sequence may be a read error, since a much larger clone differs from it by one base. This chain connects TRBV11-3 to TRBJ2-5; 7 bases map to TRBD2. Per the germline V gene, CDR1 is SGHNT and CDR2 is YENEEA. This CDR3 spans 13 amino acids. J lost 2 bases, V lost 11 bases, and 8 bases had no gene match. In DNA form, the CDR3 reads TGTGCCGGCGGGGAGGGGCCGCAAGAGACCCAGTACTTC. This translates into CAGGEGPQETQYF.

This clonotype was seen repeatedly, ten times or more. This sequence joins TRBV20-1 and TRBJ2-1, with TRBD1 identical over 7 bases. This CDR3 is built from 16 residues. In germline, CDR1 is DFQATT, CDR2 SNEGSKA (reference sequence). V was pared by 1 base and J by 0 bases, with 6 bases of the junction left unmatched. The CDR3, as DNA: TGCAGTGCTAGAGTAGCACAGGGGAGCTCCTACAATGAGCAGTTCTTC. This gives the protein CSARVAQGSSYNEQFF.

With regard to this clonotype: Without the conserved terminal phenylalanine or tryptophan, this CDR3 likely stems from a read error. The rearrangement links TRBV6-2 or TRBV6-3 to TRBJ2-7; TRBD2 is a possible D gene (5 bases). This CDR3 contains 14 residues. CDR1 is MNHEY, CDR2 SVGEGT, per germline. The CDR3 protein is CASSFQLDSYEQYL. The DNA of the CDR3 is TGTGCCAGCAGTTTCCAACTGGACTCCTACGAACAGTACTTA.

For this clonotype: The final CDR3 position lacks the conserved phenylalanine or tryptophan, pointing to a likely read error. V and J are TRBV10-2 and TRBJ2-2, with D possibly being TRBD2 (6 bases). The germline V gene encodes CDR1 WSHSY and CDR2 SAAADI. This CDR3 has 16 amino acids. CDR3 region: CASRGGELANTAELFL. In nucleotides, the CDR3 is TGCGCTAGCCGTGGAGGGGAATTAGCGAACACCGCGGAGCTGTTTTTA.

This clonotype has a count of ten or more. The chain links TRBV30 to TRBJ2-5; no firm D call. The CDR3 consists of 12 residues. The germline gives CDR1 GTSNPN, CDR2 SVGIG (reference sequence). The chain's CDR3 is CAGKPGKETQYF. As DNA, the CDR3 is TGTGCGGGGAAGCCGGGCAAAGAGACCCAGTACTTC.

To note about this clonotype: This may be a read error, as it is one base from a much larger clone. The chain uses TRBV30 and TRBJ2-3; 9 nucleotides match TRBD2. Germline V gene lookup returns CDR1 GTSNPN and CDR2 SVGIG (reference sequence). This CDR3 has 15 amino acids. The CDR3 is CAWSDLAGRTDTHYF. The CDR3 DNA sequence: TGTGCCTGGAGTGATCTAGCGGGACGCACAGATACGCACTATTTT. Full variable domain (outside the CDR3, taken from reference TRBV30 and TRBJ2-3): SQTIHQWPATLVQPVGSPLSLECTVEGTSNPNLYWYRQAAGRGLQLLFYSVGIGQISSEVPQNLSASRPQDRQFILSSKKLLLSDSGFYLCAWSDLAGRTDTHYFGPGTRLTVL.

Turning to this clonotype: A junction boundary mismatches the germline segment, possibly from a read error. The chain joins TRBV11-2 to TRBJ2-1; 9 bases fit TRBD2. The CDR3 contains 13 residues. Looked up from germline, CDR1 is SGHAT and CDR2 is FQNNGV. CDR3 amino acids: CASGSLTSGLQLF. In DNA, the CDR3 is TGTGCCAGCGGCTCACTTACTAGCGGGCTGCAGCTCTTC.

This clonotype occurred a few times. The CDR3 ends on some other residue instead of the conserved phenylalanine or tryptophan, so this is likely a read error. J is TRBJ1-1 and V is TRBV11-2; TRBD1 matches at 9 bases. The CDR3 spans 17 residues. Germline loops: CDR1 SGHAT, CDR2 FQNNGV. This CDR3 reads CASSLTGGVGRNTEAFH. CDR3 nucleotide sequence: TGCGCCAGCAGCTTAACAGGGGGCGTGGGTAGGAACACTGAAGCTTTCCAT.

The J gene is TRBJ2-2, the V gene TRBV4-2; possibly TRBD2 for D (5 bases). The V gene's germline CDR1 is LGHNA and CDR2 YNFKEQ. Trimming stripped 3 bases from V and 13 bases from J, with 24 bases between. The CDR3 is 16 amino acids. CDR3 coding DNA: TGTGCCAGCAGCCAGGAGAGAGGAGTAGCTGCCGCGGGGCTGTTTTTT. Translated, it gives CASSQERGVAAAGLFF.

As regards this clonotype: A much larger clone sits a single nucleotide away, making a read error possible. The chain recombines TRBV5-5 with TRBJ2-3; no definite D call. This CDR3 is 16 amino acids long. Deletions cut 0 bases from V and 0 bases from J, with 11 bases between. Germline CDR1 and CDR2: SGHKS and YYEKEE (reference sequence). This CDR3 is CASSLVCASSTDTQYF. As DNA, the CDR3 is TGTGCCAGCAGCTTGGTTTGTGCTTCGAGCACAGATACGCAGTATTTT.

This clonotype appeared once. This may be a read error: a much more frequent sequence differs by one nucleotide. The chain joins TRBV29-1 to TRBJ2-3; D unclear. Germline CDR1 is SQVTM and CDR2 is ANQGSEA. This CDR3 contains 14 residues. CDR3 nucleotides: TGCGGCGTTGGGTCGGGTGGGCCGGCAGATACGCAGTATTTT. This translates into CGVGSGGPADTQYF.